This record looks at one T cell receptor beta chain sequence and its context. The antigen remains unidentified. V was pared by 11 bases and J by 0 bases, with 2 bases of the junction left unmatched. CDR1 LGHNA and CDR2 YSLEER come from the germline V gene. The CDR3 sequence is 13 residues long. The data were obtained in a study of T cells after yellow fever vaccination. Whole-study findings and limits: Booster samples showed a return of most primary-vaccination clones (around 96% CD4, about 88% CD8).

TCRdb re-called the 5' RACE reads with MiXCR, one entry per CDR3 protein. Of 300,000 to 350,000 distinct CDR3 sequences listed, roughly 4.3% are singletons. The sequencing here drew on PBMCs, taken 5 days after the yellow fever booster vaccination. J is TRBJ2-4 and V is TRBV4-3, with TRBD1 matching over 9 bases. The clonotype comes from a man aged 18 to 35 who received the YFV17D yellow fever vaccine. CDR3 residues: CAGTGLAKNIQYF. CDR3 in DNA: TGCGCCGGGACAGGGTTAGCCAAAAACATTCAGTACTTC.